The rows below give T cell receptor beta chains drawn from one sample of a study of blood T cell repertoires in COVID-19. Clones were sequenced by immunoSEQ multiplex PCR, and TCRdb holds only the in-frame ones, with some missing. The data show about 310,000 clones, roughly 87% seen once. Sequenced sample: PBMCs or T cells enriched from blood (not recorded which). Source of these receptors: a young woman who had recovered from COVID-19. CDR3s include the opening cysteine and the closing phenylalanine or tryptophan. A D gene is named only where the DNA matches it firmly. Clone size is shown for a subset of rows, as once, few, many or a class of expanded clone.

TGTGCCAGCAGTTTAACAGGGACCTATGGCTACACCTTC,CASSLTGTYGYTF,NA,TRBV28,NA,TRBJ1-2
TGTGCCAGCAGTTCCCCAGGGTTGCGTCAGCCCCAGCATTTT,CASSSPGLRQPQHF,NA,TRBV28,NA,TRBJ1-5
TGTGCCACCAGTGATTTCATTACCGGGGAGCTGTTTTTT,CATSDFITGELFF,NA,TRBV24-1,NA,TRBJ2-2
TGTGCCTGGAGTGGAGGGATCGGCACTGAAGCTTTCTTT,CAWSGGIGTEAFF,NA,TRBV30,NA,TRBJ1-1
TGTGCCAGCAGTTTGACCCGGGGAAAGTATGGCTACACCTTC,CASSLTRGKYGYTF,NA,TRBV28,NA,TRBJ1-2
TGTGCCAGCAGCGTAGCCTCCGTCGACAGGGCCATAGGAAACACCATATATTTT,CASSVASVDRAIGNTIYF,TRBD1,TRBV9,NA,TRBJ1-3
TGTGCCAGCAGCTTAGCTGCCAGGCTGTACACCTTC,CASSLAARLYTF,NA,TRBV7-2,NA,TRBJ1-2
TGTGCCAGCAGTTTACGGGGGGTTGGAAACACCATATATTTT,CASSLRGVGNTIYF,NA,TRBV28,NA,TRBJ1-3
TGTGCCAGCAGCTTAAACATTGGCAATCAGCCCCAGCATTTT,CASSLNIGNQPQHF,NA,TRBV5-5,NA,TRBJ1-5
TGTGCCAGTAGTATAGGTGGGGGCGACATTCAGTACTTC,CASSIGGGDIQYF,NA,TRBV19,NA,TRBJ2-4
TGTGCCAGCAGACCCGGGGGTATGGGCTACACCTTC,CASRPGGMGYTF,NA,TRBV12-3/TRBV12-4,NA,TRBJ1-2
TGTGCCAGCAGTGCGACAGGGTTGGATACGCAGTATTTT,CASSATGLDTQYF,TRBD1,TRBV12-3/TRBV12-4,NA,TRBJ2-3
TGTGCCAGCAGCTCCTTGAGGGGGAGCTCTGGAAACACCATATATTTT,CASSSLRGSSGNTIYF,NA,TRBV7-2,NA,TRBJ1-3
TGTGCCAGCAGTTCTCTAGCGAATTCCTACAATGAGCAGTTCTTC,CASSSLANSYNEQFF,NA,TRBV28,NA,TRBJ2-1
TGTGCCGCCGGGACAGGGATTTACGAGCAGTACTTC,CAAGTGIYEQYF,TRBD1,TRBV30,NA,TRBJ2-7
TGTGCCAGCAGCTTAGTGCTAGCGGGTTCTAGCACAGATACGCAGTATTTT,CASSLVLAGSSTDTQYF,TRBD2,TRBV7-2,NA,TRBJ2-3
TGCGCCAGCAGCTTGGACAGGGCGAATAATTCACCCCTCCACTTT,CASSLDRANNSPLHF,NA,TRBV5-1,NA,TRBJ1-6
TGTGCCAGCAGTTTAGGGCAGGGACAGCCCCAGCATTTT,CASSLGQGQPQHF,NA,TRBV27,NA,TRBJ1-5
TGTGCCTGGAGTGTTTCCCGACAGGGGCCTAGTGAAAAACTGTTTTTT,CAWSVSRQGPSEKLFF,TRBD1,TRBV30,NA,TRBJ1-4
TGTGCCAGCAGCCTTTATCTGGGCCCCTACGAGCAGTACTTC,CASSLYLGPYEQYF,NA,TRBV6-5,NA,TRBJ2-7
TGCGCCAGCAAGGAACTAGCGGGGGCCTACGAGCAGTACTTC,CASKELAGAYEQYF,TRBD2,TRBV5-1,once,TRBJ2-7
TGCGCCAGCAGCCAAGACTACGGGTATGAAGAGACCCAGTACTTC,CASSQDYGYEETQYF,NA,TRBV4-1,NA,TRBJ2-5
TGTGCCAGCAGCTCAAGCGGGAGCACAGATACGCAGTATTTT,CASSSSGSTDTQYF,NA,TRBV7-9,NA,TRBJ2-3
TGTGCCAGCAGAACCGGGACAGCTAATTCACCCCTCCACTTT,CASRTGTANSPLHF,TRBD1,TRBV28,NA,TRBJ1-6
TGTGCCAGCAGCCCTAGGACAGGGTCGACGTCTCGGGCTGAAGCTTTCTTT,CASSPRTGSTSRAEAFF,TRBD1,TRBV11-2,few,TRBJ1-1
TGCGCCAGCAGCAGGGCTAGCGGGGAACACTCCTACGAGCAGTACTTC,CASSRASGEHSYEQYF,TRBD2,TRBV5-1,NA,TRBJ2-7
TGTGCCAGTAGTGCGGACAGGACGAGCTCCTACGAGCAGTACTTC,CASSADRTSSYEQYF,TRBD1,TRBV19,few,TRBJ2-7
TGCAGCGTTGTGGAGGGTAGGAGAGGCTACACCTTC,CSVVEGRRGYTF,NA,TRBV29-1,NA,TRBJ1-2
TGTGCCTGGAGTGTCTCAGGGGTTAGTCGAGCTTTCTTT,CAWSVSGVSRAFF,NA,TRBV30,NA,TRBJ1-1
TGTGCCAGCAGCCCGGGACTAGCGGGGAAGGTGGGCTACTACGAGCAGTACTTC,CASSPGLAGKVGYYEQYF,TRBD2,TRBV9,once,TRBJ2-7
TGTGCCAGCAGCCCTCAGGGGGTGGCCTCCTACGAGCAGTACTTC,CASSPQGVASYEQYF,TRBD1,TRBV3-1/TRBV3-2,NA,TRBJ2-7
TGTGCCAGCAGTTTAGAACAGGGGGTTGGCTACACCTTC,CASSLEQGVGYTF,TRBD1,TRBV6-5,NA,TRBJ1-2
TGTGCCAGCAGCAAATCGAAGACGGGACTGGCTTTCTTT,CASSKSKTGLAFF,NA,TRBV21-1,NA,TRBJ1-1